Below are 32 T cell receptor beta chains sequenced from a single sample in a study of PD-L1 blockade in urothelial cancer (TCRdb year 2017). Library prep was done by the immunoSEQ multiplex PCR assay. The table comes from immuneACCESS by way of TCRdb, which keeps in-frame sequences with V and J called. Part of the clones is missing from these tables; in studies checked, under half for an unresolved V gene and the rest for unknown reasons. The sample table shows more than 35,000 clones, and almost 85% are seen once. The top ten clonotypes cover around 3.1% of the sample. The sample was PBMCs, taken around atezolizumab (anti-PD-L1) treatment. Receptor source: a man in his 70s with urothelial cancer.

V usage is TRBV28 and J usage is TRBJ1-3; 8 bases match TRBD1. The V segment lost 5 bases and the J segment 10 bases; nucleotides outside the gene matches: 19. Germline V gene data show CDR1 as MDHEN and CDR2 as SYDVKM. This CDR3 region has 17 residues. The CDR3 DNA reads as TGTGCCAGCAGTGAGACCCCCACAGGCAGGGGGCTGAGGACCATATATTTT. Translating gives CASSETPTGRGLRTIYF.

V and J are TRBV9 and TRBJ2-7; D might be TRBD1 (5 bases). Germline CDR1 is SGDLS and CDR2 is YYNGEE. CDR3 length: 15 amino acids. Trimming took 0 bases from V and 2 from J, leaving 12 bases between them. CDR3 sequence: CASSVGPGSPYEQYF. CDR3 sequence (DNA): TGTGCCAGCAGCGTAGGTCCAGGGTCCCCCTACGAGCAGTACTTC.

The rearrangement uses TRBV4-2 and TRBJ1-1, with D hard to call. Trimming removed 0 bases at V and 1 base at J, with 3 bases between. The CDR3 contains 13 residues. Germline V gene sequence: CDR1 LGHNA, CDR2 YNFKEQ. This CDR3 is CASSQDRNTEAFF. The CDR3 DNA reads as TGTGCCAGCAGCCAAGACCGGAACACTGAAGCTTTCTTT.

The CDR3 bases are TGTGCCAGCAGCTTAACGGGGGGCCGCAATGAGCAGTTCTTC. Encoded protein: CASSLTGGRNEQFF. V usage is TRBV11-3 and J usage is TRBJ2-1; possible D gene TRBD2, 7 bases. The germline CDR1 and CDR2 sequences are SGHNT and YENEEA. There are 14 residues in the CDR3. V was shortened by 2 bases and J by 6 bases, with 11 bases between the two germline ends.

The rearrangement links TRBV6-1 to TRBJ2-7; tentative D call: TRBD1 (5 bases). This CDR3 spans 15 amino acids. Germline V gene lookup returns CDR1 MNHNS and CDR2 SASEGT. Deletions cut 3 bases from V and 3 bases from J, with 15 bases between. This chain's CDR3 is CASSEGGALHYEQYF. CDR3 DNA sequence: TGTGCCAGCAGTGAGGGTGGGGCCCTCCACTACGAGCAGTACTTC.

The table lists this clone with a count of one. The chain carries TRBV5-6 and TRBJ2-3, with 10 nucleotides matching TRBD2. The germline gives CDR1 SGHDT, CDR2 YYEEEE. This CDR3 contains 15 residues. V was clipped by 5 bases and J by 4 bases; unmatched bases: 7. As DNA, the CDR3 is TGTGCCAGCAGGTTCGGGACTAGCGCCTCAGATACGCAGTATTTT. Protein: CASRFGTSASDTQYF.

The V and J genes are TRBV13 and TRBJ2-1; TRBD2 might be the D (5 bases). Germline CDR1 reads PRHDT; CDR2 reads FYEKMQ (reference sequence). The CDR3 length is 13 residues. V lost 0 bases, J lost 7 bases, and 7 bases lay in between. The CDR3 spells CASSLGGGNEQFF. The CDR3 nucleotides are TGTGCCAGCAGCTTAGGAGGAGGAAATGAGCAGTTCTTC. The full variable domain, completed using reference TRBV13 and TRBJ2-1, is AAGVIQSPRHLIKEKRETATLKCYPIPRHDTVYWYQQGPGQDPQFLISFYEKMQSDKGSIPDRFSAQQFSDYHSELNMSSLELGDSALYFCASSLGGGNEQFFGPGTRLTVL.

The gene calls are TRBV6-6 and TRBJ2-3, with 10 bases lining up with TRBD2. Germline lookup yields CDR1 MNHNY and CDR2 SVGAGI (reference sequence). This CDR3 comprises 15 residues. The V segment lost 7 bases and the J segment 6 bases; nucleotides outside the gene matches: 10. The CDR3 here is CASKPTAGGPDTQYF. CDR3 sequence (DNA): TGTGCCAGCAAACCGACAGCGGGAGGGCCGGATACGCAGTATTTT.

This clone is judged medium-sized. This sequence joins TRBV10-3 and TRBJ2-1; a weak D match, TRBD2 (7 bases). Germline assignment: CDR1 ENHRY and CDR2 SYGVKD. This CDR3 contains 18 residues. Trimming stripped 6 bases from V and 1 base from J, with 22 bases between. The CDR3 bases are TGTGCCATCAGCTCCAGGGGAGCGGGGCGAGTTTCCTACAATGAGCAGTTCTTC. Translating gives CAISSRGAGRVSYNEQFF.

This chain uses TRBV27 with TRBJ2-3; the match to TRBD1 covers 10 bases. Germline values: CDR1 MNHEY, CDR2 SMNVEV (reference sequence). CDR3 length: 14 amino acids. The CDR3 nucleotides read TGTACTGTTCGGGACAGGGGCTTCACAGATACGCAGTATTTT. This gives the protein CTVRDRGFTDTQYF.

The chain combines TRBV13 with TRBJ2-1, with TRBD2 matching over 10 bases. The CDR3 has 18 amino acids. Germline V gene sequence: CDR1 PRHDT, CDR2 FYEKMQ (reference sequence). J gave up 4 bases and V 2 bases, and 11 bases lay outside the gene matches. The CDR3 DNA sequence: TGTGCCAGCAGCTTAACCGGGGCTAGCGGGAGTCGGTACAATGAGCAGTTCTTC. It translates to CASSLTGASGSRYNEQFF.

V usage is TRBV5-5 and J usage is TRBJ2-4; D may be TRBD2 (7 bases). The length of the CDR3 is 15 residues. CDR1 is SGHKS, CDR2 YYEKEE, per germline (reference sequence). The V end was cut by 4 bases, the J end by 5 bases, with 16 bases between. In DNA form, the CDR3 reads TGTGCCAGCAGCCCGCCGGGGGGCGCACAAAACATTCAGTACTTC. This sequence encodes CASSPPGGAQNIQYF.

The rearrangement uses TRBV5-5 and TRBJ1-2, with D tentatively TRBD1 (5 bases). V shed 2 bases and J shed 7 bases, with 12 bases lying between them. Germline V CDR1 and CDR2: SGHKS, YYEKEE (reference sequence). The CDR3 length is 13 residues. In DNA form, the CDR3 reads TGTGCCAGCAGCTTAAAGGACAACCTTGGCTACACCTTC. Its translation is CASSLKDNLGYTF.

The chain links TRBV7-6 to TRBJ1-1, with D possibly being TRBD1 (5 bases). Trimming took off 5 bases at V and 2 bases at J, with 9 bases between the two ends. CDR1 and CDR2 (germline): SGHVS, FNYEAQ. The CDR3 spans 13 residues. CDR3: CASSAGPNTEAFF. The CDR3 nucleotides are TGTGCCAGCAGCGCGGGGCCTAACACTGAAGCTTTCTTT.

The CDR3 region has the DNA TGTGCCAGCAGTGATGTAGGGGTGGCTGAAAAACTGTTTTTT. It yields the protein CASSDVGVAEKLFF. The chain is built from TRBV6-1 and TRBJ1-4; TRBD1 is a possible D gene (5 bases). The germline V gene encodes CDR1 MNHNS and CDR2 SASEGT. The CDR3 runs 14 residues. The ends were cut back, 3 bases at V and 7 bases at J, with 12 bases in the middle.

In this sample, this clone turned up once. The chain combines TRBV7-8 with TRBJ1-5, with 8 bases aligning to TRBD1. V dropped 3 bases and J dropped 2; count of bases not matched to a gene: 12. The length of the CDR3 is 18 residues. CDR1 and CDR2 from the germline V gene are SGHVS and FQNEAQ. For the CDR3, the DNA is TGTGCCAGCAGCTTCGGGACAGGTGGGGTTCGGGGCAATCAGCCCCAGCATTTT. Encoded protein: CASSFGTGGVRGNQPQHF.

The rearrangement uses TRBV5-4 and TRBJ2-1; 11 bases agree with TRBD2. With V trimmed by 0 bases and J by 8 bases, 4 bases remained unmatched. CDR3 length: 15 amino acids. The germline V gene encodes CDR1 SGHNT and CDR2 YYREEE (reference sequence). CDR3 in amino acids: CASSLDLAGGYEQFF. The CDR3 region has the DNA TGTGCCAGCAGCTTGGACCTAGCGGGGGGTTATGAGCAGTTCTTC.

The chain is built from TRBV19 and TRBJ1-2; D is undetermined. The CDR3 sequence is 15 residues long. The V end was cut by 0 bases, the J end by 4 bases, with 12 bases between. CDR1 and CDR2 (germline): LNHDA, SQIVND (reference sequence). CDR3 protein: CASSIDLWGAYGYTF. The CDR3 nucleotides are TGTGCCAGTAGTATAGATCTATGGGGAGCCTATGGCTACACCTTC.

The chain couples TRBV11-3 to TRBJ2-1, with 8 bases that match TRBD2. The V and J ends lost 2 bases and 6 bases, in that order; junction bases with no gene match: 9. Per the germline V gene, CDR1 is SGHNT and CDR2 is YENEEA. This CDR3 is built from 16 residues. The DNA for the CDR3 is TGTGCCAGCAGCTTATCCGGGACTAGTGATTCCAATGAGCAGTTCTTC. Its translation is CASSLSGTSDSNEQFF.

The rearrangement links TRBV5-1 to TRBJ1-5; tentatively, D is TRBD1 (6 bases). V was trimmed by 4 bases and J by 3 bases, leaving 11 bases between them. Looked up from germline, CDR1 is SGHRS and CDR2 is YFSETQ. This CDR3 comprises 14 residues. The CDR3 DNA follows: TGCGCCAGCAGCGAGACAGGTAACAATCAGCCCCAGCATTTT. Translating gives CASSETGNNQPQHF.

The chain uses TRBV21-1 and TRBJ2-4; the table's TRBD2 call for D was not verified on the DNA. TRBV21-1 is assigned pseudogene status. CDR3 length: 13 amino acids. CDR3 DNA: TGTGCCAGCAGCCTCGACTCAACCAACATTCAGTACTTC. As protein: CASSLDSTNIQYF.

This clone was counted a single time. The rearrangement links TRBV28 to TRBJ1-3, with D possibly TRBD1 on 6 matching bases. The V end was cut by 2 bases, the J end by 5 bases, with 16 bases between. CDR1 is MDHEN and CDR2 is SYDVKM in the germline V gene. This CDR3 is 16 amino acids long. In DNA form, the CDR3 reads TGTGCCAGCAGTTTACAGGGACACAGTATAAGAAACACCATATATTTT. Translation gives CASSLQGHSIRNTIYF.

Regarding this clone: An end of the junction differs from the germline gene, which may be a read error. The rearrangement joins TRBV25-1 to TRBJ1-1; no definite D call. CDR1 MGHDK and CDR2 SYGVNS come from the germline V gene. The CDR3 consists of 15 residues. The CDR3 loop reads CASRESMTAGTEAFF. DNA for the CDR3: TGTGCCAGCAGGGAATCTATGACGGCGGGTACTGAAGCTTTCTTT.

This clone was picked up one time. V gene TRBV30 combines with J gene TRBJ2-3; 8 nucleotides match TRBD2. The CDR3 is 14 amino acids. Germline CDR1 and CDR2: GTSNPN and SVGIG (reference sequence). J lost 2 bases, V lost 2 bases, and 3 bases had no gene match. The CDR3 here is CAWSTGGATDTQYF. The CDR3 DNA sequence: TGTGCCTGGAGTACGGGGGGGGCCACAGATACGCAGTATTTT.

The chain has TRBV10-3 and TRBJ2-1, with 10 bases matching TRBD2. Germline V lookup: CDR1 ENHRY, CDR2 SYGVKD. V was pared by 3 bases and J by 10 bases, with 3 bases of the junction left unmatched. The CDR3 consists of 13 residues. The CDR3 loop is CAISERTSGEQFF. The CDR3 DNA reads TGTGCCATCAGTGAACGGACTAGCGGCGAGCAGTTCTTC.

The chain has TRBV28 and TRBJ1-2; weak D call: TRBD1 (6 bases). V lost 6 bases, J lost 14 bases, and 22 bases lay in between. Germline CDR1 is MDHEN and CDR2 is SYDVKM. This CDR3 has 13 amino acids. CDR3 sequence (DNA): TGTGCCAGCAGAGAACTCCGGGACAACGGCGGGACCTTC. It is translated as CASRELRDNGGTF.

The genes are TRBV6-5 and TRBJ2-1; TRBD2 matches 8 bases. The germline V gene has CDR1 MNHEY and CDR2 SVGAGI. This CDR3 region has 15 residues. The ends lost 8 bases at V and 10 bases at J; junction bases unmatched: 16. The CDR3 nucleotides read TGTGCCAGCGGAGAGGCGGGTACAAGCGGGAGAGAGCAGTTCTTC. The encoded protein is CASGEAGTSGREQFF.

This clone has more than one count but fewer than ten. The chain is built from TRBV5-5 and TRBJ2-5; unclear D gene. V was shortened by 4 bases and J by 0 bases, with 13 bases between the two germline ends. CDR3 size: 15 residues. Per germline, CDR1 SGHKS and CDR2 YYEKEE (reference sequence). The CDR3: CASSPWVGNQETQYF. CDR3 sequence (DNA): TGTGCCAGCAGCCCGTGGGTGGGCAACCAAGAGACCCAGTACTTC.

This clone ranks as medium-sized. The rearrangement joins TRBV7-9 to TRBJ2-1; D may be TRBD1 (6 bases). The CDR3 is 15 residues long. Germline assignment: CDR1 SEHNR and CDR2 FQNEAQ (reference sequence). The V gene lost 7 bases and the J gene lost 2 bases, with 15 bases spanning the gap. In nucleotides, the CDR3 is TGTGCCAGCACCGAAGAGGGGGATACCTACAATGAGCAGTTCTTC. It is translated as CASTEEGDTYNEQFF. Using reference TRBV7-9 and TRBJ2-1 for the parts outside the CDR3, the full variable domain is DTGVSQNPRHKITKRGQNVTFRCDPISEHNRLYWYRQTLGQGPEFLTYFQNEAQLEKSRLLSDRFSAERPKGSFSTLEIQRTEQGDSAMYLCASTEEGDTYNEQFFGPGTRLTVL.

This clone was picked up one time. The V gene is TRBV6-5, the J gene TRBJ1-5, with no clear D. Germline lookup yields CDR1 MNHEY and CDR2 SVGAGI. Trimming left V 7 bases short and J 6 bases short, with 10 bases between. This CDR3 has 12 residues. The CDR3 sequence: CASTTGGQPQHF. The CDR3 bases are TGTGCCAGCACAACGGGTGGTCAGCCCCAGCATTTT.

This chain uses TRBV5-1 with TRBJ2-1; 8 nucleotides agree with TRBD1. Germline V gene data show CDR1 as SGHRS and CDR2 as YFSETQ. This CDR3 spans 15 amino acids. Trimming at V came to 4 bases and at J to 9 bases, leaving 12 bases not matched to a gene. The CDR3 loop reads CASSAGQGDGGEQFF. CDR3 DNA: TGCGCCAGCAGCGCTGGACAGGGCGACGGGGGTGAGCAGTTCTTC.

For the CDR3, the DNA is TGTGCCAGCAGCTTCATAAGGGGGTTGAACACTGAAGCTTTCTTT. Protein: CASSFIRGLNTEAFF. The J gene is TRBJ1-1, the V gene TRBV5-6; D might be TRBD1 (6 bases). The CDR3 has 15 amino acids. Germline CDR1 and CDR2: SGHDT and YYEEEE. V shed 2 bases and J shed 0 bases, with 11 bases lying between them.